These 27 T cell receptor beta chains originate from one sample sequenced in a study of T cell responses to AZD1222 COVID-19 vaccine. Assay used: immunoSEQ multiplex PCR; TCRdb lists only in-frame clones, some missing. The data hold some 150,000 clones, with about 89% observed a single time. The source material was peripheral blood, sampled on day 0 of AZD1222 vaccination. These receptors came from an adult in good health.

The rearrangement joins TRBV4-3 to TRBJ2-2; D is perhaps TRBD2 (5 bases). The CDR3 is 20 residues long. CDR1 and CDR2 from the germline V gene are LGHNA and YSLEER. V was clipped by 0 bases and J by 0 bases, with 20 bases between them. Here the CDR3 reads CASSQDSGASAGSNTGELFF. For the CDR3, the DNA is TGCGCCAGCAGCCAAGATAGTGGCGCATCGGCGGGTTCGAACACCGGGGAGCTGTTTTTT.

V and J are TRBV6-5 and TRBJ2-3; 8 bases match TRBD1. V lost 6 bases to trimming and J lost 0 bases; unmatched junction nucleotides: 5. Germline CDR1 is MNHEY and CDR2 is SVGAGI. The CDR3 loop spans 15 amino acids. CDR3 amino acids: CASSRRTGSTDTQYF. CDR3 nucleotide sequence: TGTGCCAGCAGCAGAAGGACAGGGAGCACAGATACGCAGTATTTT.

The chain uses TRBV6-4 and TRBJ2-6, with D possibly called TRBD1 or TRBD2 (6 bases each). Trimming stripped 2 bases from V and 2 bases from J, with 19 bases between. Germline V gives CDR1 MRHNA, CDR2 SNTAGT. The CDR3 contains 19 residues. The CDR3 region has the DNA TGTGCCAGCAGTGACGGGGGGACAAGTGCCCTCCCTGGGGCCAACGTCCTGACTTTC. This gives the protein CASSDGGTSALPGANVLTF.

The rearrangement joins TRBV5-4 to TRBJ1-6; maybe TRBD1 (5 bases). The V and J ends lost 0 bases and 7 bases respectively, with 14 bases between them. From germline, CDR1 is SGHNT and CDR2 YYREEE (reference sequence). This CDR3 has 16 amino acids. The CDR3 sequence: CASSLGGGITNSPLHF. Here the CDR3 DNA reads TGTGCCAGCAGCTTGGGTGGGGGGATCACCAATTCACCCCTCCACTTT. The whole variable domain, filled in from reference TRBV5-4 and TRBJ1-6, reads ETGVTQSPTHLIKTRGQQVTLRCSSQSGHNTVSWYQQALGQGPQFIFQYYREEENGRGNFPPRFSGLQFPNYSSELNVNALELDDSALYLCASSLGGGITNSPLHFGNGTRLTVT.

V and J are TRBV6-5 and TRBJ1-6; D uncertain. V lost 5 bases and J 9 bases, leaving 8 bases between the germline ends. The germline V gene encodes CDR1 MNHEY and CDR2 SVGAGI. This CDR3 has 12 residues. The CDR3 loop is CASSRLSSPLHF. CDR3 DNA: TGTGCCAGCAGTCGGTTGAGTTCACCCCTCCACTTT.

This clone is a singleton in its sample. The J gene is TRBJ2-3, the V gene TRBV3-1 (or the pseudogene TRBV3-2); TRBD2 is a possible D gene (5 bases). V lost 0 bases, J lost 1 base, and 8 bases lay in between. This CDR3 is 15 amino acids long. Germline CDR1 and CDR2: LGHDT and YNNKEL (reference sequence). The CDR3 DNA reads TGTGCCAGCAGCCAAGAGGTGAGGGGCACAGATACGCAGTATTTT. Residues: CASSQEVRGTDTQYF.

The gene calls are TRBV6-5 and TRBJ2-3; weak D call: TRBD1 (5 bases). The V gene's germline CDR1 is MNHEY and CDR2 SVGAGI. V was pared by 8 bases and J by 0 bases, with 15 bases between. The CDR3 has 15 residues. CDR3 amino acids: CASARSGLSTDTQYF. DNA for the CDR3: TGTGCCAGCGCAAGGTCAGGGCTTAGCACAGATACGCAGTATTTT.

V is TRBV7-8 and J is TRBJ1-5; D is uncertain. CDR1 is SGHVS, CDR2 FQNEAQ, per germline. V was pared by 1 base and J by 6 bases, with 16 bases between. CDR3 length equals 16 residues. CDR3 coding DNA: TGTGCCAGCAGCTTAGTAGACTCCCGAGGCGGTCAGCCCCAGCATTTT. Its translation is CASSLVDSRGGQPQHF.

This chain links TRBV6-6 with TRBJ1-5, with D perhaps matching TRBD1 (6 bases). Trimming took 4 bases from V and 0 from J, leaving 13 bases between them. The germline V gene encodes CDR1 MNHNY and CDR2 SVGAGI (reference sequence). The CDR3 runs to 16 residues. CDR3 bases: TGTGCCAGCAGTTCATACAGGGTCGATAGCAATCAGCCCCAGCATTTT. It translates to CASSSYRVDSNQPQHF.

V gene TRBV6-4 combines with J gene TRBJ2-1; either TRBD1 or TRBD2 may fit D (5 bases each). The CDR3 consists of 16 residues. Germline CDR1 MRHNA, CDR2 SNTAGT. The ends were cut back, 0 bases at V and 3 bases at J, with 12 bases in the middle. In DNA, the CDR3 is TGTGCCAGCAGTGACTCTGGGGGAGAAGGCTACAATGAGCAGTTCTTC. Its translation is CASSDSGGEGYNEQFF.

The rearrangement joins TRBV29-1 to TRBJ1-1, with TRBD1 as a possible D gene (5 bases). The germline V and J ends were trimmed by 4 bases and 7 bases, with 13 bases remaining between them. CDR3 size: 12 residues. Per the germline V gene, CDR1 is SQVTM and CDR2 is ANQGSEA. The CDR3 loop reads CSVASGPLEAFF. As DNA, the CDR3 is TGCAGCGTTGCCTCGGGACCGCTTGAAGCTTTCTTT.

The chain combines TRBV6-1 with TRBJ1-2, with 7 bases lining up with TRBD1. The CDR3 contains 14 residues. The V gene's germline CDR1 is MNHNS and CDR2 SASEGT. V trimming: 2 bases; J trimming: 8 bases; junction bases outside the gene matches: 8. CDR3 DNA: TGTGCCAGCAGTGAATCAGGGGGAAAATGGGGCTACACCTTC. It codes for CASSESGGKWGYTF.

The V call is TRBV4-3, the J call TRBJ2-1; D is ambiguous. The CDR3 extends over 13 amino acids. Per germline, CDR1 LGHNA and CDR2 YSLEER. The V end was cut by 0 bases, the J end by 10 bases, with 10 bases between. This chain's CDR3 is CASSQETMGEQFF. In nucleotides, the CDR3 is TGCGCCAGCAGCCAAGAGACCATGGGCGAGCAGTTCTTC.

The chain uses TRBV29-1 and TRBJ2-2, with TRBD1 identical over 7 bases. The CDR3 length is 14 residues. Per the germline V gene, CDR1 is SQVTM and CDR2 is ANQGSEA. J was trimmed by 0 bases and V by 5 bases; bases with no gene match: 3. DNA for the CDR3: TGCAGCGTTTTTGGGACAGCGAACACCGGGGAGCTGTTTTTT. This sequence encodes CSVFGTANTGELFF.

The chain couples TRBV29-1 to TRBJ2-1; 7 nucleotides line up with TRBD2. V shed 2 bases and J 0 bases; nucleotides not matched to a gene: 13. The CDR3 is 18 residues long. Germline V gives CDR1 SQVTM, CDR2 ANQGSEA. The CDR3 loop is CSVESLAGDSGSYNEQFF. The CDR3 DNA sequence: TGCAGCGTTGAATCCCTGGCGGGAGATTCCGGCTCCTACAATGAGCAGTTCTTC.

V usage is TRBV9 and J usage is TRBJ2-3; 7 nucleotides align to TRBD1. This CDR3 comprises 14 residues. J was trimmed by 2 bases and V by 5 bases; bases with no gene match: 5. Germline V gene sequence: CDR1 SGDLS, CDR2 YYNGEE. CDR3 DNA: TGTGCCAGCAGTTACAGGGGTTCCACAGATACGCAGTATTTT. This translates into CASSYRGSTDTQYF.

V is TRBV7-8 and J is TRBJ1-5; D uncertain. The CDR3 totals 12 residues. The V and J ends lost 4 bases and 3 bases respectively, with 4 bases between them. Germline V gene sequence: CDR1 SGHVS, CDR2 FQNEAQ. The CDR3 DNA reads TGTGCCAGCAGCTACCTCAATCAGCCCCAGCATTTT. This gives the protein CASSYLNQPQHF.

J is TRBJ1-1 and V is TRBV7-8; D perhaps matches TRBD1 (5 bases). This CDR3 is 13 amino acids long. V lost 5 bases, J lost 7 bases, and 14 bases lay in between. The germline V gene has CDR1 SGHVS and CDR2 FQNEAQ. The CDR3 here is CASSLRGSVEAFF. CDR3 in DNA: TGTGCCAGCAGCCTGAGGGGATCAGTTGAAGCTTTCTTT.

CDR3 sequence: CASSPTLTGGGVSNQPQHF. CDR3 DNA sequence: TGTGCCAGCAGTCCAACCCTCACCGGAGGGGGCGTCAGCAATCAGCCCCAGCATTTT. The V call is TRBV28, the J call TRBJ1-5, with TRBD1 matching over 7 bases. Per germline, CDR1 MDHEN and CDR2 SYDVKM. The CDR3 has 19 residues. Trimming took 5 bases from V and 1 from J; bases not matched to a gene: 17.

The chain carries TRBV14 and TRBJ2-7, with TRBD1 matching over 7 bases. This CDR3 has 14 residues. Trimming at V came to 3 bases and at J to 7 bases, leaving 9 bases not matched to a gene. Germline assignment: CDR1 SGHDN and CDR2 FVKESK. The CDR3 bases are TGTGCCAGCAGCCAGGGACAGATACCTCTAGAGCAGTACTTC. Amino acids: CASSQGQIPLEQYF.

The chain couples TRBV30 to TRBJ1-2; D is uncertain. This CDR3 spans 14 amino acids. Germline CDR1 reads GTSNPN; CDR2 reads SVGIG (reference sequence). V was shortened by 4 bases and J by 8 bases, with 20 bases between the two germline ends. The CDR3 reads CAWKRSIWKSGYTF. The CDR3 DNA is TGTGCCTGGAAACGGAGCATATGGAAGTCCGGCTACACCTTC.

This clone was seen a few times. The chain recombines TRBV6-5 with TRBJ1-4; D is unclear. Trimming left V 3 bases short and J 0 bases short, with 5 bases between. Germline V gives CDR1 MNHEY, CDR2 SVGAGI. The CDR3 contains 14 residues. The CDR3 is CASSYSSTNEKLFF. In DNA form, the CDR3 reads TGTGCCAGCAGTTATTCATCAACTAATGAAAAACTGTTTTTT.

Here the CDR3 reads CASSLSIPRLGLAVDYEQYF. The CDR3, as DNA: TGTGCCAGCAGTTTATCCATCCCTAGGCTGGGACTAGCGGTAGACTACGAGCAGTACTTC. The chain joins TRBV28 to TRBJ2-7, with 11 bases fitting TRBD2. Germline V gives CDR1 MDHEN, CDR2 SYDVKM. CDR3 length: 20 amino acids. Losses at the gene ends were 1 base for V and 3 bases for J; bases not matched to a gene: 17.

The chain employs TRBV19 and TRBJ1-1, with D unresolved. The germline V and J ends were trimmed by 7 bases and 5 bases, with 14 bases remaining between them. This CDR3 is built from 13 residues. Germline V CDR1 and CDR2: LNHDA, SQIVND (reference sequence). CDR3 amino acids: CASTFRRQTEAFF. The CDR3 DNA reads as TGTGCCAGTACCTTCCGAAGGCAGACTGAAGCTTTCTTT.

CDR3 sequence reads: CASSEVRLGLFTDTQYF. Written as DNA, the CDR3 is TGTGCCAGCAGTGAAGTTCGACTAGGGCTTTTCACAGATACGCAGTATTTT. V is TRBV6-1 and J is TRBJ2-3; the D gene is possibly TRBD2 (6 bases). V was clipped by 1 base and J by 2 bases, with 16 bases between them. The germline V gene encodes CDR1 MNHNS and CDR2 SASEGT. This CDR3 is built from 17 residues.

This clone was picked up one time. The chain has TRBV4-1 and TRBJ2-7; possibly TRBD1 for D (6 bases). With 1 base removed from V and 1 base from J, the gap between germline ends came to 17 bases. The CDR3 length is 17 residues. Per the germline V gene, CDR1 is MGHRA and CDR2 is YSYEKL. CDR3 nucleotide sequence: TGCGCCAGCAGCCAAGGACGAACCTGGACAGCATCCTACGAGCAGTACTTC. It is translated as CASSQGRTWTASYEQYF.

The sample holds one count of this clone. CDR3 sequence (DNA): TGTGCCAGCAGAGCTATAGCGGGGAACAAGAACACCCAGTACTTC. It specifies CASRAIAGNKNTQYF. The chain carries TRBV11-2 and TRBJ2-5; TRBD2 aligns across 8 bases. V was clipped by 6 bases and J by 8 bases; unmatched bases: 14. The germline V gene encodes CDR1 SGHAT and CDR2 FQNNGV. The CDR3 is made up of 15 amino acids. Using reference TRBV11-2 and TRBJ2-5 for the parts outside the CDR3, the full variable domain is EAGVAQSPRYKIIEKRQSVAFWCNPISGHATLYWYQQILGQGPKLLIQFQNNGVVDDSQLPKDRFSAERLKGVDSTLKIQPAKLEDSAVYLCASRAIAGNKNTQYFGPGTRLLVL.